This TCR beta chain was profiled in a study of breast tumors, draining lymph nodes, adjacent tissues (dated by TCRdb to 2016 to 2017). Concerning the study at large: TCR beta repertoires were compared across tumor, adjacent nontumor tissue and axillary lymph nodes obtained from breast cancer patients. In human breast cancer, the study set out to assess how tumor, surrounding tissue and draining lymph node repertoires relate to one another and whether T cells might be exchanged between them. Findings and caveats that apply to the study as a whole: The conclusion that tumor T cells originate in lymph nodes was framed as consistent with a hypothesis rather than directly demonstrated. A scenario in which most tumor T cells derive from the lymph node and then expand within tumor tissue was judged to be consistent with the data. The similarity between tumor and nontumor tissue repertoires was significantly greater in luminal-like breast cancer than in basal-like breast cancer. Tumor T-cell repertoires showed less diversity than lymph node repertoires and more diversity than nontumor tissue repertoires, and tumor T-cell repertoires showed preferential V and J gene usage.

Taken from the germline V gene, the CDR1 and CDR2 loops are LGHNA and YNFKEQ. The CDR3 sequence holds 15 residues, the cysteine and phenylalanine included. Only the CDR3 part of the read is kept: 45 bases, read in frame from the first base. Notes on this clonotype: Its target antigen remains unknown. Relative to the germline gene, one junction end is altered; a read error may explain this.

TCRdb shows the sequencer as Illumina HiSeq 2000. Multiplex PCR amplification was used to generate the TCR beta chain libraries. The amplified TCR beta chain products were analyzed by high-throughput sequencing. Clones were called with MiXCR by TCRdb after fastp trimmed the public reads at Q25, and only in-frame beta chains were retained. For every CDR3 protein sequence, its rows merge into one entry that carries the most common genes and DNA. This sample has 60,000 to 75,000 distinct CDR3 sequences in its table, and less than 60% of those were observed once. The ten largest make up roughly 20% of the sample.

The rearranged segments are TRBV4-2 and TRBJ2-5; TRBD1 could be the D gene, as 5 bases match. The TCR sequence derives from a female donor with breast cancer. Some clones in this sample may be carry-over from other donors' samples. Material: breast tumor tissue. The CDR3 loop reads CASSQNRSPEETLYF. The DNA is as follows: TGTGCCAGCAGCCAAAACAGGAGCCCTGAGGAGACCCTGTACTTC.